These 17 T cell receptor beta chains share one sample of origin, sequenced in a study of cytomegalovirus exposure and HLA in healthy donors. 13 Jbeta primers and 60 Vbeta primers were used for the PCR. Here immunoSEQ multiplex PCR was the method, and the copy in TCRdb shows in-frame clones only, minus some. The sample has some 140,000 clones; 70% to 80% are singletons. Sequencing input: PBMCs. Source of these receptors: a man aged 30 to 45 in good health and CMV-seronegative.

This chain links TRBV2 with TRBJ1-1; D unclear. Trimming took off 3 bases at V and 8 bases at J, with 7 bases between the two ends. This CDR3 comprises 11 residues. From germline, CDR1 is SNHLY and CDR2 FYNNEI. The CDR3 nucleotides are TGTGCCAGCAGTGATCGGGGAGAAGCTTTCTTT. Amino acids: CASSDRGEAFF. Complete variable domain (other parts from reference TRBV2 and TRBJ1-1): EPEVTQTPSHQVTQMGQEVILRCVPISNHLYFYWYRQILGQKVEFLVSFYNNEISEKSEIFDDQFSVERPDGSNFTLKIRSTKLEDSAMYFCASSDRGEAFFGQGTRLTVV.

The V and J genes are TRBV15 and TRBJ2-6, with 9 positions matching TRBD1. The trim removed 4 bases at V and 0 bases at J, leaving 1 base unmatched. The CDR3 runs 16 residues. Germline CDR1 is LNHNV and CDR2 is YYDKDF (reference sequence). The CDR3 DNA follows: TGTGCCACCAGCATGACAGGGGGCTCTGGGGCCAACGTCCTGACTTTC. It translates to CATSMTGGSGANVLTF.

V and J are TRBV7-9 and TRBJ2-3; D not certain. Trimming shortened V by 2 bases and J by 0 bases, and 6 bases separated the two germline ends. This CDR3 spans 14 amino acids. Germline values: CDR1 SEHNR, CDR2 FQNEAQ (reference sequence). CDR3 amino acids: CASSLSVSTDTQYF. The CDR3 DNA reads TGTGCCAGCAGCTTAAGCGTCAGCACAGATACGCAGTATTTT.

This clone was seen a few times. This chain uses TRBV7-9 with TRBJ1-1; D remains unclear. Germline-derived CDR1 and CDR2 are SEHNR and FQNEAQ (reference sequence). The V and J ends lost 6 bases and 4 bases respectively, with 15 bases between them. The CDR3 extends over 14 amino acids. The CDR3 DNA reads TGTGCCAGCAGAAAAGCCGAGGTGACCACTGAAGCTTTCTTT. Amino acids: CASRKAEVTTEAFF.

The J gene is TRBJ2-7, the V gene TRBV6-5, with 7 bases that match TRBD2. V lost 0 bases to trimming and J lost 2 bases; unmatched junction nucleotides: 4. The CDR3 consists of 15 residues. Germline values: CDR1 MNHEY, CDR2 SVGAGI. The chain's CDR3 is CASSYSAGFAYEQYF. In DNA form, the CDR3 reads TGTGCCAGCAGTTACTCAGCGGGGTTCGCCTACGAGCAGTACTTC.

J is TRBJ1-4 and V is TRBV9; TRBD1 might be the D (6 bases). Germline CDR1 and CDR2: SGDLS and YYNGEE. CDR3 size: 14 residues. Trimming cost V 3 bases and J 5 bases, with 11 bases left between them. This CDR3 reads CASSDGQRNEKLFF. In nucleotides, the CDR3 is TGTGCCAGCAGCGATGGACAGCGCAATGAAAAACTGTTTTTT.

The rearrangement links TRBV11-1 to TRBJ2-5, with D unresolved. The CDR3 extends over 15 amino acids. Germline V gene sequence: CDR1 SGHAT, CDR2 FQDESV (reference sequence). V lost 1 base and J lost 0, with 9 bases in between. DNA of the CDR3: TGTGCCAGCAGCTTAGTTGGCACAGACCAAGAGACCCAGTACTTC. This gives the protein CASSLVGTDQETQYF.

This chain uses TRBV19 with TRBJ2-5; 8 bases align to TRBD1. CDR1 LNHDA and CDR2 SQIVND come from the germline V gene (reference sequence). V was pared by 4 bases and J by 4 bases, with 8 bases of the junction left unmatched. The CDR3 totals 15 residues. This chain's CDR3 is CASSTQGAQGETQYF. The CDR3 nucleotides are TGTGCCAGTAGTACCCAGGGGGCGCAGGGAGAGACCCAGTACTTC.

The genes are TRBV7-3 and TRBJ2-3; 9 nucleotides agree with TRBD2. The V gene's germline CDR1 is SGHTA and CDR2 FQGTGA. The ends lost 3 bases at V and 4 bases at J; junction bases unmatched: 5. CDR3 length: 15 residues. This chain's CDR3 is CASSLAGGDPDTQYF. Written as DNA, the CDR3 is TGTGCCAGCAGCTTGGCGGGAGGGGACCCAGATACGCAGTATTTT.

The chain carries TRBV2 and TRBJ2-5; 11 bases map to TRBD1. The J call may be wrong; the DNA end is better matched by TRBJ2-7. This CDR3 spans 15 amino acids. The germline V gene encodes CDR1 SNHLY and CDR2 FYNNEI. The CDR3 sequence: CASSVDRGPSYEQYF. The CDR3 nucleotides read TGTGCCAGCAGTGTGGACAGGGGGCCATCCTACGAGCAGTACTTC.

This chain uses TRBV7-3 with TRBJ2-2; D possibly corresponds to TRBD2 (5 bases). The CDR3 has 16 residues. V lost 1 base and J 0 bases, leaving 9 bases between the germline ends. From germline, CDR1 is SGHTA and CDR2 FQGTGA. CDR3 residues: CASSLKGATNTGELFF. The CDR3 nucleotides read TGTGCCAGCAGCTTAAAGGGAGCTACGAACACCGGGGAGCTGTTTTTT.

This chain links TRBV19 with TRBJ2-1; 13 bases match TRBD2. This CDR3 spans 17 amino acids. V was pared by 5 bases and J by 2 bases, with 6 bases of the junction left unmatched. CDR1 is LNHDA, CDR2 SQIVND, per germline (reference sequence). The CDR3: CASSQGTSGTTYNEQFF. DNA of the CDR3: TGTGCCAGTAGTCAAGGGACTAGCGGGACGACCTACAATGAGCAGTTCTTC.

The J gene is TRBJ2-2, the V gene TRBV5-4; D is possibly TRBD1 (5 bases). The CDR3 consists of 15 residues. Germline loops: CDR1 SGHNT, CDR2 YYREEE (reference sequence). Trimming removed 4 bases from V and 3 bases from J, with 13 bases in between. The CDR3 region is CASSPGLRDTGELFF. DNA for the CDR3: TGTGCCAGCAGCCCAGGGCTGCGCGACACCGGGGAGCTGTTTTTT.

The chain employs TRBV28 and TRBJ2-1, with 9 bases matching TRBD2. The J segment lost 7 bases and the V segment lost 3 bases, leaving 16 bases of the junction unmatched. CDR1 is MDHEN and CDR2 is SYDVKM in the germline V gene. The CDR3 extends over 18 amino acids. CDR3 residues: CASSLTPWIAGVVNEQFF. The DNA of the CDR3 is TGTGCCAGCAGTTTGACGCCCTGGATAGCGGGAGTAGTGAATGAGCAGTTCTTC.

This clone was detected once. The CDR3 region has the DNA TGTGCCAGCAGCTTATTACCCCCCGCGGACGAGCAGTACTTC. Translation gives CASSLLPPADEQYF. The rearrangement uses TRBV7-6 and TRBJ2-7; D is undetermined. The CDR3 runs 14 residues. CDR1 is SGHVS and CDR2 is FNYEAQ in the germline V gene. The ends were cut back, 2 bases at V and 5 bases at J, with 13 bases in the middle.

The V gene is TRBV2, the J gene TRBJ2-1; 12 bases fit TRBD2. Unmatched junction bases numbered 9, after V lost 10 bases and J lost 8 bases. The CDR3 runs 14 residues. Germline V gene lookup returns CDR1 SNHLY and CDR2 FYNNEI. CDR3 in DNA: TGTGCCAACCCGACTAGCGGGAGTGGAGATGAGCAGTTCTTC. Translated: CANPTSGSGDEQFF.

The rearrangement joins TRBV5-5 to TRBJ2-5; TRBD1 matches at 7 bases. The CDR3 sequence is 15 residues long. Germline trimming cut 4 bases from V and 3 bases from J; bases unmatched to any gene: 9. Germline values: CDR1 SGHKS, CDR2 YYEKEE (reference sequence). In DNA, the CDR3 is TGTGCCAGCAGCCCAAAGACAGGGTGGGAAGAGACCCAGTACTTC. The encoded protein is CASSPKTGWEETQYF.